Following are 25 T cell receptor beta chains from one sample sequenced in a study of CD8+CD57+ T cells in acquired aplastic anemia. For CDR3 and TCR beta VDJ profiling, genomic DNA was the template used. TCRdb used MiXCR to reprocess the reads, holding one entry per CDR3 protein. Among around 180,000 distinct CDR3 sequences, approximately 60% were seen once, and the ten largest hold 45% to 50%. The specimen sequenced was sorted CD4+, CD8+, or CD8+CD57+ T cells (not recorded which) from PBMCs. All receptors derive from a human donor in good health.

This clonotype was detected a few times. CDR3: CAISESGREQFF. In DNA form, the CDR3 reads TGTGCCATCAGTGAGTCAGGCAGGGAGCAGTTCTTC. V is TRBV10-3 and J is TRBJ2-1; D is uncertain. CDR3 size: 12 residues. Trimming removed 0 bases from V and 10 bases from J, with 7 bases in between. The germline V gene encodes CDR1 ENHRY and CDR2 SYGVKD.

The chain recombines TRBV7-9 with TRBJ2-5, with 8 bases aligning to TRBD2. CDR3 length: 12 residues. V dropped 5 bases and J dropped 10; count of bases not matched to a gene: 6. Germline V gene sequence: CDR1 SEHNR, CDR2 FQNEAQ (reference sequence). DNA for the CDR3: TGTGCCAGCAGCCGGGGGGGGACTGTCCAGTACTTC. Translation gives CASSRGGTVQYF.

In the case of this clonotype: A much larger clone differs from this one at a single base, so this may be a read error. This chain joins TRBV6-1 and TRBJ1-2, with 8 bases matching TRBD1. The germline V gene encodes CDR1 MNHNS and CDR2 SASEGT. This CDR3 has 16 amino acids. The CDR3 DNA reads TGTGCCAGCGGTGAAGTAGGGGCAGGGGGCAAATATGGCTACACCTTC. This gives the protein CASGEVGAGGKYGYTF.

This clonotype was detected a few times. The genes are TRBV27 and TRBJ2-7; tentative D call: TRBD1 (6 bases). The CDR3 is made up of 14 amino acids. CDR1 is MNHEY, CDR2 SMNVEV, per germline (reference sequence). V shed 3 bases and J shed 2 bases, with 11 bases lying between them. For the CDR3, the DNA is TGTGCCAGCAGTTTGTCGGCAGGGGCCTACGAGCAGTACTTC. This encodes CASSLSAGAYEQYF.

This rearrangement joins TRBV2 to TRBJ2-7, with 9 bases lining up with TRBD1. This CDR3 region has 21 residues. Germline-derived CDR1 and CDR2 are SNHLY and FYNNEI. The V and J ends lost 2 bases and 3 bases, in that order; junction bases with no gene match: 23. This CDR3 reads CASSENSGLIGTGWNLYEQYF. The CDR3 DNA reads as TGTGCCAGCAGTGAAAATAGTGGATTGATCGGGACAGGGTGGAACCTCTACGAGCAGTACTTC.

As concerns this clonotype: A read error may account for a junction end that differs from germline. The CDR3 loop is CASREGTYEQFF. CDR3 nucleotides: TGTGCCAGCAGGGAAGGGACTTATGAGCAGTTCTTC. This chain links TRBV2 with TRBJ2-1, with TRBD2 as a possible D gene (6 bases). The CDR3 length is 12 residues. Germline-derived CDR1 and CDR2 are SNHLY and FYNNEI.

As for this clonotype: Compared with germline, one end of the junction differs, possibly owing to a read error. The V gene is TRBV29-1, the J gene TRBJ2-7, with a possible D match to TRBD2 (5 bases). This CDR3 contains 14 residues. Germline loops: CDR1 SQVTM, CDR2 ANQGSEA. The CDR3 bases are TGCAGCGTTGATCCAGGTCCGGATGAGGGCGAGCAATACTTC. It is translated as CSVDPGPDEGEQYF.

This clonotype appeared a single time. The CDR3 carries no conserved terminal phenylalanine or tryptophan, so it likely arises from a read error. The chain recombines TRBV9 with TRBJ2-3; tentatively, D is TRBD2 (5 bases). Germline loops: CDR1 SGDLS, CDR2 YYNGEE. CDR3 length: 17 amino acids. Trimming took 0 bases from V and 8 from J, leaving 22 bases between them. CDR3 nucleotides: TGTGCCAGCAGCGTAGGCCTAGCAGTCCAGCCCGCAGCTACGCAGTATGTT. Its translation is CASSVGLAVQPAATQYV.

The chain joins TRBV4-2 to TRBJ2-2; D is perhaps TRBD1 or TRBD2 (6 bases each). The CDR3 totals 15 residues. CDR1 is LGHNA, CDR2 YNFKEQ, per germline. Trimming took off 6 bases at V and 7 bases at J, with 18 bases between the two ends. Here the CDR3 reads CASRLGLVGGGELFF. For the CDR3, the DNA is TGTGCCAGCAGATTGGGACTGGTAGGGGGCGGGGAGCTGTTTTTT.

The rearrangement uses TRBV5-5 and TRBJ2-7; TRBD2 matches at 7 bases. V shed 10 bases and J 5 bases; nucleotides not matched to a gene: 9. Per the germline V gene, CDR1 is SGHKS and CDR2 is YYEKEE (reference sequence). CDR3 size: 12 residues. The CDR3 here is CACGRGLDEQYF. As DNA, the CDR3 is TGTGCCTGCGGGAGAGGGTTGGACGAGCAGTACTTC.

This chain uses TRBV5-4 with TRBJ2-7; TRBD1 matches at 8 bases. Germline V gene data show CDR1 as SGHNT and CDR2 as YYREEE (reference sequence). The CDR3 contains 15 residues. With 0 bases clipped from V and 6 bases from J, the junction kept 8 bases outside the gene matches. As DNA, the CDR3 is TGTGCCAGCAGCTTGGCCACAGGGGGTCCGGTCGAGCAGTACTTC. The encoded protein is CASSLATGGPVEQYF.

In its sample, this clonotype was seen many times. The chain recombines TRBV15 with TRBJ1-5, with 7 nucleotides matching TRBD1. The ends lost 0 bases at V and 6 bases at J; junction bases unmatched: 8. Germline loops: CDR1 LNHNV, CDR2 YYDKDF (reference sequence). The CDR3 consists of 16 residues. The chain's CDR3 is CATSRDLQGGPQPQHF. CDR3 nucleotides: TGTGCCACCAGCAGAGATCTCCAGGGGGGCCCTCAGCCCCAGCATTTT. Together with reference TRBV15 and TRBJ1-5, the CDR3 gives the full variable domain: DAMVIQNPRYQVTQFGKPVTLSCSQTLNHNVMYWYQQKSSQAPKLLFHYYDKDFNNEADTPDNFQSRRPNTSFCFLDIRSPGLGDTAMYLCATSRDLQGGPQPQHFGDGTRLSIL.

This clonotype has more than one count but fewer than ten. The rearrangement links TRBV7-2 to TRBJ2-5, with TRBD2 matching over 12 bases. There are 15 residues in the CDR3. CDR1 and CDR2 (germline): SGHTA, FQGNSA. V was pared by 4 bases and J by 0 bases, with 0 bases of the junction left unmatched. CDR3 protein: CASSWTSGDQETQYF. CDR3 bases: TGTGCCAGCAGCTGGACTAGCGGGGACCAAGAGACCCAGTACTTC.

On this clonotype: One end of the junction fails to match germline, which may point to a read error. CDR3 bases: TGTGCCAGCATGCGAGAGGGGAATCAGCCCCAGCATTTT. It encodes CASMREGNQPQHF. This chain uses TRBV10-1 with TRBJ1-5; D possibly corresponds to TRBD1 (5 bases). Germline V gives CDR1 WNHNN, CDR2 SYGVQD (reference sequence). CDR3 length: 13 amino acids.

This clonotype was counted ten times or more. This rearrangement joins TRBV14 to TRBJ2-1, with D hard to call. Trimming removed 7 bases at V and 4 bases at J, with 14 bases between. The CDR3 spans 14 residues. Germline CDR1 SGHDN, CDR2 FVKESK. For the CDR3, the DNA is TGTGCCAGCAATGCGTTCGACGGATACAATGAGCAGTTCTTC. Translated, it gives CASNAFDGYNEQFF.

This clonotype was counted between two and nine times. J is TRBJ1-1 and V is TRBV5-1; 8 bases match TRBD1. Germline V gene sequence: CDR1 SGHRS, CDR2 YFSETQ. The CDR3 is made up of 13 amino acids. The ends lost 5 bases at V and 4 bases at J; junction bases unmatched: 4. This CDR3 is CASRDRVITEAFF. CDR3 DNA sequence: TGCGCCAGCAGGGACAGGGTGATCACTGAAGCTTTCTTT.

The chain uses TRBV20-1 and TRBJ2-3, with a tentative D call TRBD2 (7 bases). The CDR3 length is 11 residues. CDR1 is DFQATT and CDR2 is SNEGSKA in the germline V gene (reference sequence). Written as DNA, the CDR3 is TGCAGCGGGGGGCCCGCAGATACGCAGTATTTT. Protein sequence: CSGGPADTQYF.

Points on this clonotype: Given a much more abundant clone one base away, this may be a read error. The chain couples TRBV6-5 to TRBJ2-7, with 7 bases aligning to TRBD1. V dropped 2 bases and J dropped 3; count of bases not matched to a gene: 4. The CDR3 is made up of 14 amino acids. Germline values: CDR1 MNHEY, CDR2 SVGAGI. The CDR3 DNA reads TGTGCCAGCAGTTACGGGGACAGTAACTACGAGCAGTACTTC. Protein sequence: CASSYGDSNYEQYF.

The DNA for the CDR3 is TGCAGTGCTAGTGGTCCCACTGTCTACGAGCAGTACTTC. Translated: CSASGPTVYEQYF. The V gene is TRBV20-1, the J gene TRBJ2-7; no firm D call. This CDR3 region has 13 residues. Germline CDR1 and CDR2: DFQATT and SNEGSKA (reference sequence). The V gene lost 3 bases and the J gene lost 3 bases, with 12 bases spanning the gap.

J is TRBJ2-1 and V is TRBV20-1; 7 bases align to TRBD1. The CDR3 is made up of 15 amino acids. Unmatched junction bases numbered 9, after V lost 0 bases and J lost 7 bases. Germline-derived CDR1 and CDR2 are DFQATT and SNEGSKA (reference sequence). CDR3 loop: CSARDPQGEMNEQFF. DNA of the CDR3: TGCAGTGCTAGAGATCCGCAGGGGGAGATGAATGAGCAGTTCTTC.

This clonotype showed up just a few times. The chain uses TRBV7-2 and TRBJ2-5; a possible D gene is TRBD1 (5 bases). Germline V lookup: CDR1 SGHTA, CDR2 FQGNSA. The V end lost 5 bases, the J end lost 1 base, and 11 bases lay between the germline ends. This CDR3 contains 14 residues. This chain's CDR3 is CASSPRTTQETQYF. CDR3 DNA: TGTGCCAGCAGCCCCCGGACAACCCAAGAGACCCAGTACTTC.

This clonotype was recorded at least ten times. The CDR3 loop reads CASSLGHNEQFF. The CDR3 DNA reads TGTGCCAGCAGCTTGGGACACAATGAGCAGTTCTTC. This sequence joins TRBV5-6 and TRBJ2-1, with D hard to call. Trimming pared 0 bases from V and 5 bases from J, leaving 3 bases between. Germline V CDR1 and CDR2: SGHDT, YYEEEE. The CDR3 is made up of 12 amino acids.

The CDR3 protein is CASSAQGQRETQYF. CDR3 coding DNA: TGTGCCAGCAGTGCCCAGGGGCAACGAGAGACCCAGTACTTC. The chain uses TRBV12-3 or TRBV12-4 and TRBJ2-5; D is possibly TRBD1 (6 bases). The CDR3 contains 14 residues. Deletions cut 5 bases from V and 4 bases from J, with 14 bases between.

The sample holds a few counts of this clonotype. The rearrangement uses TRBV5-4 and TRBJ2-7; D is possibly TRBD1 (6 bases). Germline CDR1 and CDR2: SGHNT and YYREEE (reference sequence). The CDR3 has 13 amino acids. Trimming took 0 bases from V and 4 from J, leaving 8 bases between them. CDR3 protein: CASSLDRVYEQYF. The CDR3 bases are TGTGCCAGCAGCTTGGACAGGGTTTACGAGCAGTACTTC.

Worth noting for this clonotype: The junction differs from germline at one of its ends, possibly a read error. This chain uses TRBV2 with TRBJ2-1; 7 nucleotides match TRBD2. This CDR3 is 17 amino acids long. CDR1 and CDR2 (germline): SNHLY, FYNNEI. CDR3 DNA: TGTGCCAGCAGTGAAGGAGCGGGGCGACTCTCCTACCATGAGCAGTTCTTC. Its protein product is CASSEGAGRLSYHEQFF.